The source of this T cell receptor beta chain is a study of cytomegalovirus exposure and HLA in healthy donors. This clone was observed a single time. Per the germline V gene, CDR1 is MNHNS and CDR2 is SASEGT. The CDR3 runs 15 residues. Trimming took 5 bases from V and 0 from J, leaving 11 bases between them. Donors sampled were nominally healthy, though unrecorded immune exposures were likely. In the PCR, 60 Vbeta and 13 Jbeta primers were used. Profiling relied on immunoSEQ multiplex PCR, and the TCRdb table lists in-frame clones only, not all of them. The sample holds about 98,000 clones; less than 70% are singletons and the top ten take less than 1.5%.

This TCR was sampled from a female donor in good health and CMV-seronegative. The chain couples TRBV6-1 to TRBJ2-1; D is uncertain. What was sequenced was PBMCs. The CDR3 coding sequence is TGTGCCAGCAGTCCTCTAGTCAGCTCCTACAATGAGCAGTTCTTC. It codes for CASSPLVSSYNEQFF.